This T cell receptor beta chain was found in a study of patients and donors after allogeneic stem cell transplantation. This clonotype has a handful of counts. V shed 6 bases and J shed 7 bases, with 24 bases lying between them. CDR3 length: 17 amino acids. TCRdb independently ran MiXCR on the RT-PCR reads; one entry per CDR3 protein. The table includes 920,000 or so distinct CDR3 sequences, 18% detected once. The genes are TRBV12-3 or TRBV12-4 and TRBJ1-4; D is unresolved. Sequenced: blood, either unsorted or a sorted T cell fraction (not recorded which). The source is a human donor who was either an allogeneic HSCT recipient or a stem cell or donor lymphocyte infusion donor (not recorded which). It is not recorded whose cells these are; they may come from a transplant donor. The CDR3 region is CASSPPVIVPYGEKLFF. The CDR3 coding sequence is TGTGCCAGCAGCCCGCCAGTTATAGTTCCCTACGGTGAAAAACTGTTTTTT.